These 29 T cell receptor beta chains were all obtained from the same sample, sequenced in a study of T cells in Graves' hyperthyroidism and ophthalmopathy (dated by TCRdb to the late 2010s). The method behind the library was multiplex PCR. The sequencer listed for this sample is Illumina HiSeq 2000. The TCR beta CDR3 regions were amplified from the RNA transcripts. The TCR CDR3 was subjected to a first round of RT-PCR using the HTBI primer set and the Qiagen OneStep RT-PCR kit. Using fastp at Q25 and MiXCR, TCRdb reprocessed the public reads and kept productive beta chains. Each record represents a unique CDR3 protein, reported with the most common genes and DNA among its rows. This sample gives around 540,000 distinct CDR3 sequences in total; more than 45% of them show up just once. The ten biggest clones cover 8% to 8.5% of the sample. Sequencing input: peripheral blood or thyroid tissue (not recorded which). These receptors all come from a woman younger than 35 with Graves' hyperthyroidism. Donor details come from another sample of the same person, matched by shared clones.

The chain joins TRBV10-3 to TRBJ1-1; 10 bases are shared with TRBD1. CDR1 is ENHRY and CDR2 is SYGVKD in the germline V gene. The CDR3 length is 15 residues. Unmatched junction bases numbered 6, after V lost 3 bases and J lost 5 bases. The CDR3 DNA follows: TGTGCCATCAGTGACGGACAGGGGGAAGGAACTGAAGCTTTCTTT. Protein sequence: CAISDGQGEGTEAFF.

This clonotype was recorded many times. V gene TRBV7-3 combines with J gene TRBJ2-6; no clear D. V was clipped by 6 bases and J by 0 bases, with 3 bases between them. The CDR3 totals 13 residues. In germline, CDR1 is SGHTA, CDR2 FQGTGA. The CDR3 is CASRGSGANVLTF. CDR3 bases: TGTGCCAGCAGAGGCTCTGGGGCCAACGTCCTGACTTTC. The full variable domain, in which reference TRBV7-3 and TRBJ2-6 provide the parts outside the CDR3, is GAGVSQTPSNKVTEKGKYVELRCDPISGHTALYWYRQSLGQGPEFLIYFQGTGAADDSGLPNDRFFAVRPEGSVSTLKIQRTERGDSAVYLCASRGSGANVLTFGAGSRLTVL.

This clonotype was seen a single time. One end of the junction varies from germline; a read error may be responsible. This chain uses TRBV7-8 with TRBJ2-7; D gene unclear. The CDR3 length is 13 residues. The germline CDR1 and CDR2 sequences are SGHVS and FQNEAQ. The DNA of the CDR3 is TGTGCCAGCAGCTTATCACGGGTCGACGAGCAGCACTTC. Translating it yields CASSLSRVDEQHF.

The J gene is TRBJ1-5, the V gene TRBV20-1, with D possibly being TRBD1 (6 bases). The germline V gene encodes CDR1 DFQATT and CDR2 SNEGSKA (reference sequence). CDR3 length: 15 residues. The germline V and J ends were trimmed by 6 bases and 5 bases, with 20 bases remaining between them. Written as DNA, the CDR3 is TGCAGTGCCCCCAGTGCGGGGGGCGCCTATCAGCCCCAGCATTTT. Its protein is CSAPSAGGAYQPQHF.

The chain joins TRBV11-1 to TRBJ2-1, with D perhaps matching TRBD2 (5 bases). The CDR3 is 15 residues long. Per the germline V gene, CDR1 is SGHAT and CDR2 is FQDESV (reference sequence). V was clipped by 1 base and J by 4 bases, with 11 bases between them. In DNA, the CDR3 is TGTGCCAGCAGCTTAGGAGCGGAACCATACAATGAGCAGTTCTTC. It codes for CASSLGAEPYNEQFF.

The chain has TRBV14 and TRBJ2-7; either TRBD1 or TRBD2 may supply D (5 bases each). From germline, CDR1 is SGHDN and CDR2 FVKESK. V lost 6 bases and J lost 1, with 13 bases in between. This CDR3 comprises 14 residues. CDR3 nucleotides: TGTGCCAGCAGAGACCGGGACGGTTCCTACGAGCAGTACTTC. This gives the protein CASRDRDGSYEQYF.

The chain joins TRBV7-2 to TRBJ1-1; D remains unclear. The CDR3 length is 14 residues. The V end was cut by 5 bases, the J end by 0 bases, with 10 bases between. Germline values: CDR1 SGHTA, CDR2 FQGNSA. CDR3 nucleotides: TGTGCCAGCAGCCGGGCGGGCATGAACACTGAAGCTTTCTTT. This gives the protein CASSRAGMNTEAFF.

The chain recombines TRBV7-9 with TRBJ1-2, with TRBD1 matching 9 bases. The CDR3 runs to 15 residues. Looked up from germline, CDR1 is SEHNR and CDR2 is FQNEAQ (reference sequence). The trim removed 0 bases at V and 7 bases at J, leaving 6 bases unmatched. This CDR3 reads CASSLAYRGLFGYTF. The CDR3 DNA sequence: TGTGCCAGCAGCTTAGCCTACAGGGGGCTTTTTGGCTACACCTTC.

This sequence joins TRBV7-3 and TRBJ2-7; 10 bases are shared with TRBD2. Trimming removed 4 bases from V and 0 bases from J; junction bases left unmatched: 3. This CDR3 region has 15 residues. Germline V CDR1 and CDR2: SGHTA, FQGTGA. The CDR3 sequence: CASSWSSGSSYEQYF. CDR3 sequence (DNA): TGTGCCAGCAGCTGGTCTAGCGGGAGCTCCTACGAGCAGTACTTC. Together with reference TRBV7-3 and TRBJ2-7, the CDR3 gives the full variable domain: GAGVSQTPSNKVTEKGKYVELRCDPISGHTALYWYRQSLGQGPEFLIYFQGTGAADDSGLPNDRFFAVRPEGSVSTLKIQRTERGDSAVYLCASSWSSGSSYEQYFGPGTRLTVT.

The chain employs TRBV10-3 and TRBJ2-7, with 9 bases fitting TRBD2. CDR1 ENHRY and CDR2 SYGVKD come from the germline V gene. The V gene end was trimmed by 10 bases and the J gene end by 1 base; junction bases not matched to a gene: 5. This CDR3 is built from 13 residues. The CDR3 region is CASRLAESYEQYF. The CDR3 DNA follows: TGTGCCAGCCGACTAGCGGAGTCCTACGAGCAGTACTTC.

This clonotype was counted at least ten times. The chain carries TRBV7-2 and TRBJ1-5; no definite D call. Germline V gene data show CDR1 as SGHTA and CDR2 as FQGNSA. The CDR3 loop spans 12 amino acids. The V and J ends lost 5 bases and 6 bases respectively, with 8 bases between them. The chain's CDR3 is CASSTNRQPQHF. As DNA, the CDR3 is TGTGCCAGCAGCACCAATCGTCAGCCCCAGCATTTT.

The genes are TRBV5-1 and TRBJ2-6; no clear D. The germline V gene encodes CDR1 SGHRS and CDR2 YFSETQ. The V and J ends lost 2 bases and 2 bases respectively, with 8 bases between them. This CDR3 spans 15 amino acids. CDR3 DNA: TGCGCCAGCAGCTTCGGGCAAGCTGGGGCCAACGTCCTGACTTTC. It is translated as CASSFGQAGANVLTF.

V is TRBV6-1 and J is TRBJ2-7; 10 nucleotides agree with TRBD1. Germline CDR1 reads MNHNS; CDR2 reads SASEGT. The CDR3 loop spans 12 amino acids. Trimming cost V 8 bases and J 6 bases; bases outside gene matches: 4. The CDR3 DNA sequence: TGTGCCAGCGCAAGGACAGGGGGCGAGCAGTACTTC. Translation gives CASARTGGEQYF.

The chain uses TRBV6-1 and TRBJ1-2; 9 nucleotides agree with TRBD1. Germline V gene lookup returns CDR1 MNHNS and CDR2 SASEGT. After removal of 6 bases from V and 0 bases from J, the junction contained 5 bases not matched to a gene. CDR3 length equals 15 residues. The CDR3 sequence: CASRETGGSNYGYTF. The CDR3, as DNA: TGTGCCAGCAGGGAAACAGGGGGCTCTAACTATGGCTACACCTTC.

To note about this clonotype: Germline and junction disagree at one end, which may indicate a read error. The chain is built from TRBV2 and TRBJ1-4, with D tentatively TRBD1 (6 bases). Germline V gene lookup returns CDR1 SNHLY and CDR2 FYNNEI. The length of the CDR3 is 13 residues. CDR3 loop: CASGYRESEKLFF. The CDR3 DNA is TGCGCCAGCGGCTACAGGGAGAGCGAAAAACTGTTTTTT.

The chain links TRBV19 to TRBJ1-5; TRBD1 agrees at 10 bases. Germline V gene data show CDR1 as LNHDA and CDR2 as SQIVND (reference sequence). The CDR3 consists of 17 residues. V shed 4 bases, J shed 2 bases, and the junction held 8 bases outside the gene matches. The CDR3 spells CASSKVAGTGGNQPQHF. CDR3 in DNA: TGTGCCAGTAGTAAAGTGGCCGGGACAGGGGGCAATCAGCCCCAGCATTTT.

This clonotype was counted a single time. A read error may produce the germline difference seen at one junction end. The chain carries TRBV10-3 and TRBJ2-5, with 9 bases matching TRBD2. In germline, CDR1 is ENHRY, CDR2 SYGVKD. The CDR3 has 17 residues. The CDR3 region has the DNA TGTGCCAGCAGTTACATCGGCGGGAGGGAGGGCCAAGAGACCCAGTACTTC. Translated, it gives CASSYIGGREGQETQYF.

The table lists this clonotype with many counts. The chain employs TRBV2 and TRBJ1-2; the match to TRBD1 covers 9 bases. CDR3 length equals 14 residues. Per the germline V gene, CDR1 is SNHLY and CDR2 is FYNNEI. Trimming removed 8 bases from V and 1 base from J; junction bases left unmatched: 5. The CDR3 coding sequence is TGTGCCAGCCTACCGGGACAGGGTAACTATGGCTACACCTTC. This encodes CASLPGQGNYGYTF.

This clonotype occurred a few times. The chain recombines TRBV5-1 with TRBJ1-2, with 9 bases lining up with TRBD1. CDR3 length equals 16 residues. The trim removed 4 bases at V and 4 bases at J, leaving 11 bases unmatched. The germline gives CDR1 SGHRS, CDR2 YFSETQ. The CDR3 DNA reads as TGCGCCAGCAGCCTAAAGGGGGACAGGGTGGGCTATGGCTACACCTTC. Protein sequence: CASSLKGDRVGYGYTF.

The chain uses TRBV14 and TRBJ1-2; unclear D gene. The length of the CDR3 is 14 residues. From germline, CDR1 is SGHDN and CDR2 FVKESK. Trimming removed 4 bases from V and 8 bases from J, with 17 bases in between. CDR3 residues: CASSRVAQPGGYTF. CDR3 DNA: TGTGCCAGCAGCCGCGTCGCCCAACCTGGGGGCTACACCTTC.

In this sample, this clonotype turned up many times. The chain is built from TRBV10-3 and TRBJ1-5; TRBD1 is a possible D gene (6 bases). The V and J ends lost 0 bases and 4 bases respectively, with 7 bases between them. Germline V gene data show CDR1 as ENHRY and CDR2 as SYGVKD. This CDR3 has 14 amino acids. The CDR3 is CAISESQGNQPQHF. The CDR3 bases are TGTGCCATCAGTGAGTCACAGGGAAATCAGCCCCAGCATTTT.

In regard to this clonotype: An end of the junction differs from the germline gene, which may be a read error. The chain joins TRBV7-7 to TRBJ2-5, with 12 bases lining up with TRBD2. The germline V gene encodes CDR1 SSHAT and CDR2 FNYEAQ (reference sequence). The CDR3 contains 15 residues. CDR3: CASSPTSGSAETQYF. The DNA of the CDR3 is TGTGCTAGCAGCCCGACTAGCGGGAGCGCGGAGACCCAGTACTTC.

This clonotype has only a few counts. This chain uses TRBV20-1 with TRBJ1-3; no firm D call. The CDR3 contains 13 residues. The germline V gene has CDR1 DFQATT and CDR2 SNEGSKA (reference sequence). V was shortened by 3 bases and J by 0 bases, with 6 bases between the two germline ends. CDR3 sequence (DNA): TGCAGTGCTAGGGGTGCCTCTGGAAACACCATATATTTT. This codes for CSARGASGNTIYF.

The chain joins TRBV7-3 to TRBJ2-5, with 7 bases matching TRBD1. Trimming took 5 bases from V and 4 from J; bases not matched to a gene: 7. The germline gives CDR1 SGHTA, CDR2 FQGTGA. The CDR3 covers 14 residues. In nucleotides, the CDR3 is TGTGCCAGCAGCCCGATGGGACAGCGAGAGACCCAGTACTTC. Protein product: CASSPMGQRETQYF.

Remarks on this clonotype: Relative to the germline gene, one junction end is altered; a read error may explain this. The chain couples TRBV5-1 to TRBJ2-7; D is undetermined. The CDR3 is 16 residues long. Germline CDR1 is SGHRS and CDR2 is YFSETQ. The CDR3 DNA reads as TGTGCCAGCAGCTTGGCGGCGCGGAGTTTCTCCTACGAGCAGTACTTC. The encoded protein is CASSLAARSFSYEQYF.

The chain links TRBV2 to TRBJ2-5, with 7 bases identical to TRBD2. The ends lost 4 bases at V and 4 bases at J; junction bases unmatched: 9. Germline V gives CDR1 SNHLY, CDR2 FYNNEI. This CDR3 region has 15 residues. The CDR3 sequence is CASSAGRGSRETQYF. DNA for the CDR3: TGTGCCAGCAGTGCTGGGCGGGGGAGTCGAGAGACCCAGTACTTC.

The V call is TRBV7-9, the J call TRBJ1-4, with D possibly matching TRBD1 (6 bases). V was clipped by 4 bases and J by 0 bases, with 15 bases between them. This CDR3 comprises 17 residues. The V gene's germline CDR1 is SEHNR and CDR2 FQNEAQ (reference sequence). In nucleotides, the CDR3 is TGTGCCAGCAGCTCATCGAACAGGGTGGCAACTAATGAAAAACTGTTTTTT. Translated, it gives CASSSSNRVATNEKLFF.

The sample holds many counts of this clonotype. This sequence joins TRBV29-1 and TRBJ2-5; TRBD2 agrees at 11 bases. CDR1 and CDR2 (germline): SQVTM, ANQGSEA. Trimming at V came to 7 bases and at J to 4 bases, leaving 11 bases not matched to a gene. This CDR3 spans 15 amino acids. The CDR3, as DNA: TGCAGCGCTCAAAATAGCGGGAGGGCGGGAGAGACCCAGTACTTC. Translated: CSAQNSGRAGETQYF.

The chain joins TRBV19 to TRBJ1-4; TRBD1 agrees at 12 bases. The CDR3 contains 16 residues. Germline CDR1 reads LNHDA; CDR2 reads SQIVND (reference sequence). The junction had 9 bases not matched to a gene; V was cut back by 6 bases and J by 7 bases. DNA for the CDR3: TGTGCCAGTAGCCCGGGACAGGGGGCTTCGAGTGAAAAACTGTTTTTT. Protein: CASSPGQGASSEKLFF.